The 8 T cell receptor beta chains given below trace back to one sample, sequenced in a study of blood T cell repertoires in COVID-19. Sequencing was performed with immunoSEQ multiplex PCR; in TCRdb, only in-frame clones are kept and a portion is missing. Seen here are a few hundred thousand clones, about 83% observed once, and the top ten hold 0.95% to 1.5%. Sequencing was carried out using peripheral blood. The receptors originated from a woman aged 45-65 years with acute or convalescent COVID-19.

The chain uses TRBV7-2 and TRBJ1-4; 9 bases are shared with TRBD1. The CDR3 runs 14 residues. Germline loops: CDR1 SGHTA, CDR2 FQGNSA. Trimming cost V 5 bases and J 10 bases; bases outside gene matches: 8. The CDR3 spells CASSPTGGAGKLFF. CDR3 bases: TGTGCCAGCAGCCCGACAGGGGGGGCGGGAAAACTGTTTTTT.

With respect to this clone: This sample includes further DNA sequences coding for the same CDR3. The genes are TRBV3-1 (or the pseudogene TRBV3-2) and TRBJ2-5; unclear D gene. This CDR3 is 12 amino acids long. Trimming removed 2 bases at V and 4 bases at J, with 5 bases between. Germline CDR1 reads LGHDT; CDR2 reads YNNKEL (reference sequence). The CDR3 sequence is CASSQTGETQYF. The CDR3 region has the DNA TGTGCCAGCAGCCAAACCGGAGAGACCCAGTACTTC.

CDR3 nucleotide sequence: TGTGCCAGCAGCCAGTTACGAGGGGGTGGGCGAAAACTGTTTTTT. Translating it yields CASSQLRGGGRKLFF. The chain combines TRBV28 with TRBJ1-4; a possible D gene is TRBD1 (6 bases). From germline, CDR1 is MDHEN and CDR2 SYDVKM. The CDR3 runs to 15 residues. Trimming took off 6 bases at V and 10 bases at J, with 21 bases between the two ends.

V usage is TRBV9 and J usage is TRBJ2-7; 8 bases match TRBD1. CDR1 is SGDLS, CDR2 YYNGEE, per germline. V lost 3 bases to trimming and J lost 3 bases; unmatched junction nucleotides: 5. The CDR3 sequence is 14 residues long. For the CDR3, the DNA is TGTGCCAGCAGCGCACAGGGGGACTTCTACGAGCAGTACTTC. The encoded protein is CASSAQGDFYEQYF.

The genes are TRBV19 and TRBJ1-5; TRBD1 matches at 8 bases. Looked up from germline, CDR1 is LNHDA and CDR2 is SQIVND (reference sequence). The ends lost 3 bases at V and 0 bases at J; junction bases unmatched: 10. The CDR3 has 18 residues. CDR3: CASSIRQGSAYSNQPQHF. For the CDR3, the DNA is TGTGCCAGTAGTATTCGACAGGGGTCGGCATATAGCAATCAGCCCCAGCATTTT.

The CDR3 is CASSISRGQETQYF. In DNA form, the CDR3 reads TGTGCCAGCAGCATATCCAGGGGGCAGGAGACCCAGTACTTC. The gene calls are TRBV7-9 and TRBJ2-5, with 8 bases identical to TRBD1. V shed 5 bases and J 5 bases; nucleotides not matched to a gene: 7. Germline CDR1 is SEHNR and CDR2 is FQNEAQ (reference sequence). The CDR3 contains 14 residues.

The chain has TRBV7-6 and TRBJ1-1, with 9 bases fitting TRBD1. Germline loops: CDR1 SGHVS, CDR2 FNYEAQ. The CDR3 is made up of 15 amino acids. The trim removed 5 bases at V and 5 bases at J, leaving 9 bases unmatched. The CDR3, as DNA: TGTGCCAGCAGCGCTATTACAGGGGGCGAAACTGAAGCTTTCTTT. Protein product: CASSAITGGETEAFF.

This clone has ten or more counts. The V call is TRBV3-1 (or the pseudogene TRBV3-2), the J call TRBJ2-1; tentative D call: TRBD2 (5 bases). Trimming cost V 1 base and J 10 bases, with 8 bases left between them. The CDR3 is 12 amino acids. The germline V gene encodes CDR1 LGHDT and CDR2 YNNKEL (reference sequence). In nucleotides, the CDR3 is TGTGCCAGCAGCCAAGTGACTAACGAGCAGTTCTTC. This encodes CASSQVTNEQFF.